A single sample is the source of the 10 T cell receptor beta chains below, sequenced in a study of blood T cells in healthy people across ages. A second PCR, run for roughly 7 to 12 cycles, used a sample-barcoded 5' primer plus a J-beta primer mix. TCRdb re-called the 5' RACE reads with MiXCR, one entry per CDR3 protein. The sample carries around 1.7 million distinct CDR3 sequences, 28% recorded once. The sample was blood. The receptors originated from a woman younger than 45 in good health.

This clonotype occurred a few times. The CDR3 protein is CASSFTPQSDTQYF. DNA for the CDR3: TGTGCCAGCAGCTTCACTCCGCAATCAGATACGCAGTATTTT. The gene calls are TRBV7-2 and TRBJ2-3, with no clear D. The CDR3 is 14 amino acids. Germline CDR1 is SGHTA and CDR2 is FQGNSA. V was pared by 3 bases and J by 4 bases, with 11 bases between.

This rearrangement joins TRBV6-5 to TRBJ2-1; 7 nucleotides align to TRBD1. J lost 8 bases, V lost 6 bases, and 13 bases had no gene match. Germline assignment: CDR1 MNHEY and CDR2 SVGAGI. This CDR3 spans 15 amino acids. DNA of the CDR3: TGTGCCAGCAGGGGACAGCGTCATCTACGGGATGAGCAGTTCTTC. Protein product: CASRGQRHLRDEQFF.

This clonotype showed up just a few times. This chain uses TRBV3-1 with TRBJ2-5; no clear D. This CDR3 spans 15 amino acids. Per the germline V gene, CDR1 is LGHDT and CDR2 is YNNKEL (reference sequence). Trimming pared 0 bases from V and 1 base from J, leaving 9 bases between. The CDR3 loop reads CASSQDRVTQETQYF. CDR3 coding DNA: TGTGCCAGCAGCCAAGATAGAGTTACCCAAGAGACCCAGTACTTC.

This chain uses TRBV29-1 with TRBJ2-7, with D maybe TRBD1 (6 bases). Germline loops: CDR1 SQVTM, CDR2 ANQGSEA. The ends were cut back, 2 bases at V and 5 bases at J, with 7 bases in the middle. The CDR3 is 11 residues long. In nucleotides, the CDR3 is TGCAGCGTTGAATGGGGGCACGAGCAGTACTTC. This encodes CSVEWGHEQYF.

The sample holds many counts of this clonotype. The chain joins TRBV7-2 to TRBJ2-1; D remains ambiguous. Germline V gene data show CDR1 as SGHTA and CDR2 as FQGNSA. V was cut by 1 base and J by 6 bases, with 4 bases left in between. This CDR3 is built from 12 residues. The CDR3 here is CASSLDFNEQFF. In DNA form, the CDR3 reads TGTGCCAGCAGCTTAGATTTCAATGAGCAGTTCTTC.

The rearrangement links TRBV30 to TRBJ2-5, with D perhaps matching TRBD1 or TRBD2 (5 bases each). Germline-derived CDR1 and CDR2 are GTSNPN and SVGIG (reference sequence). Trimming left V 2 bases short and J 5 bases short, with 12 bases between. CDR3 length: 13 residues. Here the CDR3 reads CAWSPGWGETQYF. As DNA, the CDR3 is TGTGCCTGGAGTCCCGGCTGGGGGGAGACCCAGTACTTC.

A remark on this clonotype: Just one base apart from a much larger clone, this may be a read error. J is TRBJ2-7 and V is TRBV29-1, with D possibly TRBD1 on 5 matching bases. This CDR3 spans 13 amino acids. Looked up from germline, CDR1 is SQVTM and CDR2 is ANQGSEA. V dropped 7 bases and J dropped 10 bases, with 23 bases sitting between them. The CDR3 DNA reads as TGCAGCGCGACTGCGCAGGGCCAAGAGGCCCAGTACTTC. This sequence encodes CSATAQGQEAQYF.

Concerning this clonotype: A read error may account for a junction end that differs from germline. The chain combines TRBV12-3 or TRBV12-4 with TRBJ2-5; 11 positions agree with TRBD2. This CDR3 comprises 14 residues. CDR3 nucleotide sequence: TGTGCCAGCAGCCTTACTAGCGGGGGAGAGACCCTGTACTTC. Residues: CASSLTSGGETLYF.

This clonotype has ten or more counts. V usage is TRBV7-9 and J usage is TRBJ2-4, with a possible D match to TRBD1 (6 bases). This CDR3 contains 13 residues. The V and J ends lost 5 bases and 7 bases respectively, with 12 bases between them. Germline lookup yields CDR1 SEHNR and CDR2 FQNEAQ (reference sequence). The CDR3 DNA is TGTGCCAGCAGCCAGGGGATACGGAACATTCAGTACTTC. It translates to CASSQGIRNIQYF.

This sequence joins TRBV4-3 and TRBJ2-3; TRBD2 aligns across 14 bases. The CDR3 consists of 18 residues. Losses at the gene ends were 0 bases for V and 3 bases for J; bases not matched to a gene: 5. Germline V CDR1 and CDR2: LGHNA, YSLEER. The DNA of the CDR3 is TGCGCCAGCAGCCAAGAAGGGACTAGCGGGAGTTTAACAGATACGCAGTATTTT. Translation: CASSQEGTSGSLTDTQYF.